These T cell receptor beta chains were read from a single sample in a study of blood T cell repertoires in COVID-19. Sequencing was performed with immunoSEQ multiplex PCR; in TCRdb, only in-frame clones are kept and a portion is missing. The profile covers roughly 34,000 clones, with about 80% appearing a single time and 14% taken by the ten largest. Material for sequencing was peripheral blood. These receptors came from a woman in her 70s with acute or convalescent COVID-19. Both conserved end residues are part of each CDR3. D genes are given only for firm matches. Clone size, where shown, is once, few, many, or a class for clones that have expanded.

j_gene: TRBJ2-3
v_gene: TRBV14
abundance: NA
d_gene: NA
CDR3nt: TGTGCCAGCAGAGGAGTAGGGGCGGCAGATACGCAGTATTTT
CDR3aa: CASRGVGAADTQYF

j_gene: TRBJ1-1
v_gene: TRBV11-2
abundance: NA
d_gene: NA
CDR3nt: TGTGCCAGCAGCTTAGTAGGGGGCACTGAAGCTTTCTTT
CDR3aa: CASSLVGGTEAFF

j_gene: TRBJ2-5
v_gene: TRBV21-1
abundance: NA
d_gene: NA
CDR3nt: TGTGCCAGCAGCGCAGGTAGGTTAGAGACCCAGTACTTC
CDR3aa: CASSAGRLETQYF

j_gene: TRBJ2-3
v_gene: TRBV18
abundance: NA
d_gene: NA
CDR3nt: TGTGCCAGCTCCCCCGTAGGCAGGGGATTAACAGATACGCAGTATTTT
CDR3aa: CASSPVGRGLTDTQYF

j_gene: TRBJ1-5
v_gene: TRBV7-9
abundance: NA
d_gene: NA
CDR3nt: TGTGCCAGCAGCTCCGCAGGTTTAGCGGGCAATCAGCCCCAGCATTTT
CDR3aa: CASSSAGLAGNQPQHF

j_gene: TRBJ2-5
v_gene: TRBV19
abundance: NA
d_gene: TRBD2
CDR3nt: TGTGCCAGTAGTATACAGCTAGCGGGGGAGACCCAGTACTTC
CDR3aa: CASSIQLAGETQYF

j_gene: TRBJ1-1
v_gene: TRBV2
abundance: NA
d_gene: NA
CDR3nt: TGTGCCAGCAGTGAAAGGGCGAGGGGGAGCGCTGAAGCTTTCTTT
CDR3aa: CASSERARGSAEAFF

j_gene: TRBJ1-4
v_gene: TRBV12-3/TRBV12-4
abundance: NA
d_gene: NA
CDR3nt: TGTGCCAGCAGTCCAGATCAGCTCCGAGGACTGTTTTTT
CDR3aa: CASSPDQLRGLFF

j_gene: TRBJ1-2
v_gene: TRBV18
abundance: NA
d_gene: NA
CDR3nt: TGTGCCAGCTCACCACCCCAGGGGATGGCCTATGGCTACACCTTC
CDR3aa: CASSPPQGMAYGYTF

j_gene: TRBJ2-5
v_gene: TRBV7-9
abundance: NA
d_gene: NA
CDR3nt: TGTGCCAGCAGCCCGAGGCCTCAAGAGACCCAGTACTTC
CDR3aa: CASSPRPQETQYF

j_gene: TRBJ2-7
v_gene: TRBV11-2
abundance: NA
d_gene: TRBD2
CDR3nt: TGTGCCAGCAGCCTCGTGGGGGGGACCGCCTACGAGCAGTACTTC
CDR3aa: CASSLVGGTAYEQYF

j_gene: TRBJ2-5
v_gene: TRBV3-1/TRBV3-2
abundance: once
d_gene: NA
CDR3nt: TGTGCCAGCGGAGTTCAGGGGCAAGAGACCCAGTACTTC
CDR3aa: CASGVQGQETQYF

j_gene: TRBJ1-6
v_gene: TRBV19
abundance: NA
d_gene: TRBD1
CDR3nt: TGTGCCAGTAGTGACAGGGGCGAAAATTCACCCCTCCACTTT
CDR3aa: CASSDRGENSPLHF

j_gene: TRBJ1-1
v_gene: TRBV9
abundance: NA
d_gene: NA
CDR3nt: TGTGCCAGCAGCGTAGGGGGCCCGGGCACTGAAGCTTTCTTT
CDR3aa: CASSVGGPGTEAFF

j_gene: TRBJ2-2
v_gene: TRBV7-2
abundance: NA
d_gene: NA
CDR3nt: TGTGCCAGCAGCAGTATAGGCGGACTGGTGGGGGAGCTGTTTTTT
CDR3aa: CASSSIGGLVGELFF

j_gene: TRBJ1-2
v_gene: TRBV6-5
abundance: NA
d_gene: NA
CDR3nt: TGTGCCAGCAGCACACAGGATAACTATGGCTACACCTTC
CDR3aa: CASSTQDNYGYTF

j_gene: TRBJ2-1
v_gene: TRBV5-1
abundance: medium-sized
d_gene: TRBD2
CDR3nt: TGCGCCAGCAGCTTGAGCGGGAGTCTCTACAATGAGCAGTTCTTC
CDR3aa: CASSLSGSLYNEQFF

j_gene: TRBJ2-3
v_gene: TRBV13
abundance: NA
d_gene: NA
CDR3nt: TGTGCCAGCAGCTTAGGCCTAAGAGATACGCAGTATTTT
CDR3aa: CASSLGLRDTQYF

j_gene: TRBJ2-2
v_gene: TRBV6-5
abundance: once
d_gene: NA
CDR3nt: TGTGCCAGCAAGAACAACAGAAACACCGGGGAGCTGTTTTTT
CDR3aa: CASKNNRNTGELFF

j_gene: TRBJ2-5
v_gene: TRBV7-2
abundance: NA
d_gene: TRBD2
CDR3nt: TGTGCCAGCAGAGGACTAGCGGGGATAGAGACCCAGTACTTC
CDR3aa: CASRGLAGIETQYF

j_gene: TRBJ1-1
v_gene: TRBV4-1
abundance: NA
d_gene: TRBD1
CDR3nt: TGCGCCAGCGTTTCGGGACAGGGGGCGGGAACTGAAGCTTTCTTT
CDR3aa: CASVSGQGAGTEAFF

j_gene: TRBJ1-1
v_gene: TRBV11-2
abundance: NA
d_gene: NA
CDR3nt: TGTGCCAGCAGCTCGTCGGGGGAGAACACTGAAGCTTTCTTT
CDR3aa: CASSSSGENTEAFF

j_gene: TRBJ2-4
v_gene: TRBV4-2
abundance: NA
d_gene: TRBD2
CDR3nt: TGTGCCAGCAGCCAAGATTACGGTGCGGGGGGGTCGGCCAAAAACATTCAGTACTTC
CDR3aa: CASSQDYGAGGSAKNIQYF